These 30 T cell receptor beta chains were sequenced from one sample in a study of tissue T cells after allogeneic stem cell transplantation. Repertoires were generated with immunoSEQ multiplex PCR, while TCRdb's copy carries only in-frame clones and drops some. The sample shows 800 to 850 clones, 50% to 65% of them seen only once. Documented time point: mouse harvest day 14 after allogeneic transplant. Each mouse received 10^7 T-cell-depleted marrow cells plus 10^6 splenic CD5+ T cells by tail vein. Sequenced input: spleen. The origin of the receptors is a female BALB/c mouse given C57BL/6 T cells with graft-versus-host disease after an allogeneic hematopoietic cell transplant.

Turning to this clone: Mouse germline and gene names are used. With the read ending 1 residue before the CDR3 end, the germline J gene is used to fill in that end. V is TRBV15 and J is TRBJ2-1; TRBD1 is a possible D gene (5 bases). Trimming cost V 2 bases and J 3 bases, with 8 bases left between them. The CDR3 has 14 residues. Per the germline V gene, CDR1 is SGHND and CDR2 is FRSKSL. The CDR3: CASSLRTIYAEQFF. The part of the CDR3 DNA that was read is TGTGCCAGCAGTTTAAGGACAATCTATGCTGAGCAGTTC.

This clone is deemed hyperexpanded. Genes and germline come from the mouse. From the germline J gene comes the end of the CDR3, since the read stops 1 residue before it. The chain uses TRBV5 and TRBJ2-4; D may match TRBD1 or TRBD2 (5 bases each). In germline, CDR1 is LGHNA, CDR2 YNLKQL (reference sequence). This CDR3 contains 16 residues. Trimming shortened V by 0 bases and J by 1 base, and 11 bases separated the two germline ends. The sequenced CDR3 bases are TGTGCCAGCAGCCAAGATCTTGGGGCTGGTCAAAACACCTTGTAC. This gives the protein CASSQDLGAGQNTLY. The entire CDR3 sequence reads CASSQDLGAGQNTLYF.

About this clone: Gene names are the mouse ones. The CDR3 end lies 1 residue beyond the end of the read and is filled in from the germline J gene. This sequence joins TRBV1 and TRBJ2-2; 8 bases are a match to TRBD2. With 1 base clipped from V and 4 bases from J, the junction kept 2 bases outside the gene matches. The CDR3 covers 15 residues. Germline CDR1 is NSQYPW and CDR2 is LRSPGD (reference sequence). Partial CDR3 DNA: TGCACCTGCAGTGCAGGGGGGGGCGGCACCGGGCAGCTCTAC. Amino acid sequence: CTCSAGGGGTGQLY. The whole CDR3 sequence is CTCSAGGGGTGQLYF.

In the case of this clone: The germline and genes are mouse ones. The CDR3 end falls 1 residue outside the read, so it is completed with the germline J gene. The rearrangement joins TRBV5 to TRBJ2-7; the D gene could be TRBD1 or TRBD2 (5 bases each). The CDR3 is 14 amino acids. Germline V CDR1 and CDR2: LGHNA, YNLKQL (reference sequence). V shed 4 bases and J shed 0 bases, with 10 bases lying between them. The CDR3 region is CASSPRGSSYEQYF. Incomplete CDR3 DNA: TGTGCCAGCAGCCCCCGGGGGAGCTCCTATGAACAGTAC.

With regard to this clone: Gene labels here are mouse ones. The read terminates 1 residue ahead of where the CDR3 ends, so the germline J gene completes it. The rearrangement links TRBV31 to TRBJ2-3; TRBD2 matches at 14 bases. CDR1 and CDR2 from the germline V gene are GKSSPN and SITVG. With V trimmed by 1 base and J by 3 bases, 3 bases remained unmatched. The CDR3 sequence is 16 residues long. This CDR3 is CAWSPRDWGGAETLYF. CDR3 bases read: TGTGCCTGGAGTCCCCGGGACTGGGGGGGCGCAGAAACGCTGTAT.

Concerning this clone: The genes are named according to mouse. The read terminates 1 residue ahead of where the CDR3 ends, so the germline J gene completes it. J is TRBJ2-7 and V is TRBV26; perhaps TRBD1 as D (6 bases). Germline V gives CDR1 KGHPV, CDR2 FQNQEV (reference sequence). The V and J ends lost 4 bases and 6 bases respectively, with 7 bases between them. This CDR3 comprises 11 residues. The covered CDR3 bases are TGTGCCAGCAGTCGGGACATTGAACAGTAC. Protein sequence: CASSRDIEQY. The whole CDR3 sequence is CASSRDIEQYF.

In regard to this clone: Mouse names are used for the genes. The observed sequence ends 1 residue before the CDR3 terminus, with the missing tail filled in from the germline J gene. This chain connects TRBV12-2 to TRBJ1-6; 7 nucleotides agree with TRBD1. TRBJ1-6 is assigned to the ORF class and has an uncertain function. CDR1 is SGHLS and CDR2 is HYDKME in the germline V gene. Losses at the gene ends were 2 bases for V and 6 bases for J; bases not matched to a gene: 6. The CDR3 loop spans 15 amino acids. This chain's CDR3 is CASSRQGGTNSPLYF. The part of the CDR3 DNA that was read is TGTGCCAGCTCTCGACAGGGAGGGACTAATTCGCCCCTCTAC.

This clone was observed a few times. Germline and genes: mouse. Other DNA sequences of this sample code for an identical CDR3. CDR3 DNA (partial): TGTGGTGCTAGGGGGGGACAGGGGGCTGAGCAGTTC. Translated: CGARGGQGAEQF. From start to end, the CDR3 is CGARGGQGAEQFF. This chain connects TRBV20 to TRBJ2-1; 10 bases map to TRBD1. From the germline J gene comes the end of the CDR3, since the read stops 1 residue before it. The CDR3 is 13 residues long. Trimming cost V 1 base and J 7 bases; bases outside gene matches: 1. The germline V gene has CDR1 GFQATS and CDR2 STVNSAI.

This clone was counted a few times. Gene names follow the mouse nomenclature. The observed sequence ends 1 residue before the CDR3 terminus, with the missing tail filled in from the germline J gene. J is TRBJ1-4 and V is TRBV24; 10 bases are a match to TRBD1. Losses at the gene ends were 4 bases for V and 3 bases for J; bases not matched to a gene: 2. CDR3 size: 15 residues. Germline V gene sequence: CDR1 KGHTA, CDR2 FRNEEI. Partial CDR3 DNA: TGTGCCAGCAGTCCGGGACAGGGGACCAACGAAAGATTATTT. Translating it yields CASSPGQGTNERLF. The CDR3 in full is CASSPGQGTNERLFF.

Comments on this clone: Mouse gene names apply. The CDR3 end is not reached by the read, which stops 1 residue before it; the germline J gene fills it in. The gene calls are TRBV19 and TRBJ2-7; a possible D gene is TRBD1 (6 bases). Germline CDR1 is FNHDT and CDR2 is SITEND (reference sequence). Between the trimmed V and J ends, which lost 2 bases and 4 bases, there was a span of 10 bases. The length of the CDR3 is 13 residues. The CDR3 is CASSMMGQYEQYF. The sequenced part of the CDR3 DNA is TGTGCCAGCAGTATGATGGGACAATATGAACAGTAC.

This clone was observed a few times. The gene symbols are mouse symbols. The CDR3 loop reads CASSLDRGTEVFF. The CDR3 bases that were read are TGTGCCAGCAGCCTCGACAGGGGCACAGAAGTCTTC. This chain joins TRBV26 and TRBJ1-1; 8 bases are a match to TRBD1. The read stops 1 residue short of the end of the CDR3; the missing end is completed from the germline J gene. The CDR3 has 13 amino acids. V was pared by 6 bases and J by 4 bases, with 4 bases of the junction left unmatched. Germline CDR1 KGHPV, CDR2 FQNQEV (reference sequence).

In regard to this clone: Each gene name is a mouse one. The CDR3 end falls 1 residue outside the read, so it is completed with the germline J gene. J is TRBJ2-7 and V is TRBV19; either TRBD1 or TRBD2 may supply D (5 bases each). The germline CDR1 and CDR2 sequences are FNHDT and SITEND (reference sequence). V lost 10 bases and J 2 bases, leaving 10 bases between the germline ends. The CDR3 runs 11 residues. The CDR3 sequence is CAPPGPYEQYF. The covered CDR3 bases are TGTGCCCCCCCGGGGCCCTATGAACAGTAC.

As concerns this clone: The gene names here belong to mouse. CDR3 DNA, as far as it was read: TGTGCCAGCAGTTTGGCAGGGTTGAACACAGAAGTCTTC. It encodes CASSLAGLNTEVF. The full-length CDR3 reads as CASSLAGLNTEVFF. The rearrangement joins TRBV14 to TRBJ1-1; D is perhaps TRBD1 (5 bases). The read comes to an end 1 residue before the CDR3 does, leaving the germline J gene to fill in the end. V lost 2 bases and J 1 base, leaving 9 bases between the germline ends. Germline lookup yields CDR1 SGHDT and CDR2 FRDEAV. This CDR3 is built from 14 residues.

On this clone itself: Gene names follow the mouse nomenclature. Coverage ceases 1 residue before the CDR3 finishes, and the germline J gene fills in the end. The chain has TRBV26 and TRBJ2-4; D possibly corresponds to TRBD2 (6 bases). Between the trimmed V and J ends, which lost 4 bases and 5 bases, there was a span of 10 bases. The germline V gene has CDR1 KGHPV and CDR2 FQNQEV (reference sequence). The CDR3 is 13 residues long. The sequenced CDR3 bases are TGTGCCAGCAGTCCCGGGACTCTAAACACCTTGTAC. Residues: CASSPGTLNTLY. The entire CDR3 protein is CASSPGTLNTLYF.

By sample share, this clone is large. Gene names follow the mouse nomenclature. The CDR3 end falls 1 residue outside the read, so it is completed with the germline J gene. This rearrangement joins TRBV2 to TRBJ2-7; 7 bases agree with TRBD2. CDR3 length equals 13 residues. Trimming at V came to 3 bases and at J to 4 bases, leaving 3 bases not matched to a gene. The germline V gene has CDR1 LGHNA and CDR2 YSYQKL. The covered CDR3 bases are TGTGCCAGCAGCCAGGGGGGGGTTTATGAACAGTAC. It translates to CASSQGGVYEQY. The whole CDR3 is CASSQGGVYEQYF.

Sample share makes this clone large (0.1 to 1%). Gene names follow the mouse nomenclature. The read ends 1 residue before the CDR3 terminus; that terminus is restored from the germline J gene. The rearrangement links TRBV1 to TRBJ2-7; the D gene is possibly TRBD1 (6 bases). Trimming took off 3 bases at V and 4 bases at J, with 7 bases between the two ends. Germline V lookup: CDR1 NSQYPW, CDR2 LRSPGD (reference sequence). The CDR3 contains 12 residues. CDR3 amino acids: CTCSAGQYEQYF. The sequenced CDR3 bases are TGCACCTGCAGTGCGGGACAATATGAACAGTAC.

As to this clone: All gene names here are mouse names. The CDR3 end is not reached by the read, which stops 1 residue before it; the germline J gene fills it in. This sequence joins TRBV3 and TRBJ2-7; 9 nucleotides agree with TRBD2. The length of the CDR3 is 14 residues. Trimming at V came to 5 bases and at J to 4 bases, leaving 6 bases not matched to a gene. Germline V gives CDR1 SNHLY, CDR2 FYNGKV (reference sequence). The CDR3 loop is CASSLRTGGYEQYF. The DNA read from the CDR3 is TGTGCCAGCAGCCTACGAACTGGGGGGTATGAACAGTAC.

This clone occurred a few times. Gene names refer to mouse genes. The read ends 1 residue shy of where the CDR3 ends; the end is completed using the germline J gene. The chain employs TRBV16 and TRBJ2-7, with 13 bases that match TRBD2. The CDR3 extends over 17 amino acids. V dropped 0 bases and J dropped 6; count of bases not matched to a gene: 8. Germline V lookup: CDR1 SGHSA, CDR2 FRNQAP. The CDR3 here is CASSLDKGLGGRGEQYF. The DNA read from the CDR3 is TGTGCAAGCAGCTTAGATAAAGGACTGGGGGGGCGCGGTGAACAGTAC.

On this clone itself: The listed genes are named as in mouse. The read halts 1 residue ahead of the CDR3 end, with the missing end drawn from the germline J gene. This chain uses TRBV26 with TRBJ2-4, with D hard to call. V lost 4 bases to trimming and J lost 2 bases, with 7 bases between them. The CDR3 is 13 amino acids. In germline, CDR1 is KGHPV, CDR2 FQNQEV (reference sequence). Incomplete CDR3 DNA: TGTGCCAGCAGTCCCCTGTATCAAAACACCTTGTAC. The encoded protein is CASSPLYQNTLY. In full, the CDR3 reads CASSPLYQNTLYF.

A few counts support this clone. The genes are named according to mouse. The DNA ends 1 residue before the CDR3 does, and the rest of the CDR3 is filled in from the germline J gene. The chain carries TRBV31 and TRBJ2-7; D gene ambiguous. This CDR3 has 12 residues. V was shortened by 1 base and J by 7 bases, with 11 bases between the two germline ends. Germline lookup yields CDR1 GKSSPN and CDR2 SITVG. CDR3 residues: CAWSPAGGEQYF. The covered CDR3 bases are TGTGCCTGGAGTCCCGCAGGAGGGGAACAGTAC.

For this clone: Gene names are mouse gene names. Read data end 1 residue before the CDR3 end; the end is taken from the germline J gene. The genes are TRBV13-1 and TRBJ2-7, with D possibly matching TRBD1 (6 bases). Germline V gene lookup returns CDR1 NSHNY and CDR2 SYGAGN. Trimming pared 5 bases from V and 0 bases from J, leaving 12 bases between. The CDR3 length is 14 residues. The CDR3 here is CASRPGTYSYEQYF. The CDR3 bases that were read are TGTGCCAGCAGGCCCGGGACATACTCCTATGAACAGTAC.

With regard to this clone: These gene names are mouse names. Sequencing ends 1 residue short of the CDR3 end; the germline J gene provides the rest. The rearrangement joins TRBV13-1 to TRBJ2-5, with unresolved D. Germline V gives CDR1 NSHNY, CDR2 SYGAGN. The CDR3 sequence is 14 residues long. Trimming left V 2 bases short and J 0 bases short, with 7 bases between. The CDR3: CASSERANQDTQYF. CDR3 bases read: TGTGCCAGCAGTGAAAGGGCGAACCAAGACACCCAGTAC.

On this clone itself: Germline and genes: mouse. The CDR3 is cut off 1 residue early in the read; its end comes from the germline J gene. This sequence joins TRBV14 and TRBJ2-4, with TRBD1 matching 8 bases. V was clipped by 5 bases and J by 1 base; unmatched bases: 3. CDR1 and CDR2 from the germline V gene are SGHDT and FRDEAV. The CDR3 totals 14 residues. The sequenced CDR3 bases are TGTGCCAGCAGCTCGACAGGGGGTCAAAACACCTTGTAC. Amino acid sequence: CASSSTGGQNTLY. The entire CDR3 protein reads CASSSTGGQNTLYF.

The table lists this clone with a count of one. Mouse names are used for the genes. Coverage ceases 1 residue before the CDR3 finishes, and the germline J gene fills in the end. The V gene is TRBV12-2, the J gene TRBJ2-4, with a tentative D call TRBD2 (5 bases). The length of the CDR3 is 12 residues. Germline values: CDR1 SGHLS, CDR2 HYDKME. Trimming removed 0 bases from V and 5 bases from J, with 5 bases in between. CDR3 DNA, as far as it was read: TGTGCCAGCTCTCTCTGGGGAAACACCTTGTAC. Encoded protein: CASSLWGNTLY. The entire CDR3 is CASSLWGNTLYF.

This clone was seen a single time. Gene and germline names: mouse. Read data end 1 residue before the CDR3 end; the end is taken from the germline J gene. The chain joins TRBV31 to TRBJ2-5; maybe TRBD1 (7 bases). The length of the CDR3 is 13 residues. Germline CDR1 GKSSPN, CDR2 SITVG. Trimming stripped 3 bases from V and 1 base from J, with 8 bases between. The CDR3 loop is CAWRRGHQDTQYF. The DNA read from the CDR3 is TGTGCCTGGAGGAGGGGGCACCAAGACACCCAGTAC.

Comments on this clone: Mouse names are used for the genes. The missing CDR3 end, 1 residue past where the read stops, is filled in from the germline J gene. V and J are TRBV26 and TRBJ1-1; 12 nucleotides align to TRBD1. The junction had 1 base not matched to a gene; V was cut back by 4 bases and J by 10 bases. CDR3 length: 12 residues. The germline CDR1 and CDR2 sequences are KGHPV and FQNQEV (reference sequence). Incomplete CDR3 DNA: TGTGCCAGCAGTCGGGACAGGGGGCGAGTCTTC. Translated: CASSRDRGRVF. The whole CDR3 region reads CASSRDRGRVFF.

In this sample, this clone turned up a few times. Germline and genes here are mouse. The covered CDR3 bases are TGTGCCAGCGCTGGGGGGTATGAACAGTAC. Translation gives CASAGGYEQY. The CDR3 in full is CASAGGYEQYF. The J gene is TRBJ2-7, the V gene TRBV4; 8 bases match TRBD2. The read terminates 1 residue before the CDR3 end, so the remaining end is supplied by the germline J gene. V gave up 8 bases and J gave up 4 bases; unmatched junction bases: 1. Germline V CDR1 and CDR2: LGHDT, YNNKQL (reference sequence). The CDR3 spans 11 residues.

In the case of this clone: Gene and germline names: mouse. The read terminates 1 residue before the CDR3 end, so the remaining end is supplied by the germline J gene. The chain combines TRBV17 with TRBJ2-5; D possibly corresponds to TRBD1 (5 bases). Between the trimmed V and J ends, which lost 3 bases and 8 bases, there was a span of 9 bases. CDR3 length: 12 residues. Germline V gene lookup returns CDR1 MNHDT and CDR2 YYDKIL. The CDR3 reads CASSSLRGTQYF. The part of the CDR3 DNA that was read is TGTGCTAGCAGTAGTCTGAGGGGCACCCAGTAC.

About this clone itself: The gene symbols are mouse symbols. The CDR3 end is not reached by the read, which stops 1 residue before it; the germline J gene fills it in. The chain employs TRBV1 and TRBJ2-1; 7 bases agree with TRBD2. CDR1 and CDR2 (germline): NSQYPW, LRSPGD (reference sequence). V lost 1 base to trimming and J lost 1 base; unmatched junction nucleotides: 1. The CDR3 has 15 residues. CDR3 sequence reads: CTCSAGGGNYAEQFF. The sequenced part of the CDR3 DNA is TGCACCTGCAGTGCAGGGGGGGGGAACTATGCTGAGCAGTTC.

This clone was recorded a few times. Gene names refer to mouse genes. The read ends 1 residue before the CDR3 terminus; that terminus is restored from the germline J gene. This chain connects TRBV30 to TRBJ2-1, with TRBD1 matching 8 bases. The trim removed 6 bases at V and 1 base at J, leaving 2 bases unmatched. Looked up from germline, CDR1 is SQVVS and CDR2 is ANEGSEA. This CDR3 region has 13 residues. The CDR3 loop is CSSRQGNYAEQFF. CDR3 bases read: TGTAGTTCAAGACAGGGGAACTATGCTGAGCAGTTC.